The source of this T cell receptor (beta chain) is a study of cytomegalovirus exposure and HLA in healthy donors. CDR3 size: 13 residues. Germline V gene lookup returns CDR1 GTSNPN and CDR2 SVGIG (reference sequence). The V end lost 8 bases, the J end lost 3 bases, and 17 bases lay between the germline ends. The PCR had 60 Vbeta and 13 Jbeta primers. Sequencing used immunoSEQ multiplex PCR; TCRdb keeps in-frame clones, though not all of them. The table includes 150,000 or so clones, 80% detected once. Samples came from healthy bone marrow donors. The V gene is TRBV30, the J gene TRBJ2-7; maybe TRBD2 (5 bases). The sequence came from a woman in her forties in good health and CMV-seronegative. Sequenced sample: PBMCs. The CDR3 reads CASSPSRGYEQYF. The CDR3 nucleotides are TGTGCCAGCAGCCCGAGCCGGGGCTACGAGCAGTACTTC.